These T cell receptor beta chains were read from a single sample in a study of CD8 T cells in ankylosing spondylitis. Each CDR3 protein gets one entry after TCRdb re-called the 5' RACE reads with MiXCR. The sample shows approximately 300,000 distinct CDR3 sequences, roughly 20% of them seen only once. The sequenced sample was blood, either unsorted or a sorted T cell fraction (not recorded which). These receptors were collected from a male donor with ankylosing spondylitis or in good health (not recorded which). The CDR3 runs from the conserved cysteine through the conserved F or W. Fields, in order: D gene, V gene, clone size, J gene, CDR3 DNA, CDR3 protein. D genes are given only for firm matches. Clone sizes are given selectively: once, few, many, or a class where the clone is expanded.

D: TRBD1
V: TRBV9
size: few
J: TRBJ1-2
DNA: TGTGCCAGCAGCGGGGTCGAAACGGGCCAGGGGGACTATAACTATGGCTACACCTTC
CDR3: CASSGVETGQGDYNYGYTF

D: TRBD1
V: TRBV20-1
size: few
J: TRBJ2-5
DNA: TGCAGTGCCAGGACAGGCCTATCAAGGGAGACCCAGTACTTC
CDR3: CSARTGLSRETQYF

D: .
V: TRBV12-3/TRBV12-4
size: .
J: TRBJ1-2
DNA: TGTGCCAGCAGTTTCGGAGCAGGGGAGAACTATGGCTACACCTTC
CDR3: CASSFGAGENYGYTF

D: .
V: TRBV12-3/TRBV12-4
size: many
J: TRBJ1-1
DNA: TGTGCCAGCAGTCCCAGGTTCGCTGAAGCTTTCTTT
CDR3: CASSPRFAEAFF

D: .
V: TRBV10-3
size: .
J: TRBJ2-3
DNA: TGTGCCATCAAACAGGGTGTACAAAACACAGATACGCAGTATTTT
CDR3: CAIKQGVQNTDTQYF

D: .
V: TRBV7-6
size: few
J: TRBJ2-2
DNA: TGTGCCAGCAGCTTAGGGGGGCGCGGGAACACCGGGGAGCTGTTTTTT
CDR3: CASSLGGRGNTGELFF

D: .
V: TRBV24-1
size: few
J: TRBJ2-5
DNA: TGTGCCACCAGTGATCCCCAAGGAGGAGGCCAAGAGACCCAGTACTTC
CDR3: CATSDPQGGGQETQYF

D: .
V: TRBV6-6
size: once
J: TRBJ2-1
DNA: TGTGCCAGCAGTTACGTGGGCGATGAGCAGTTCTTC
CDR3: CASSYVGDEQFF

D: .
V: TRBV29-1
size: few
J: TRBJ1-3
DNA: TGCAGCGTTGTCGTCTCTGGAAACACCATATATTTT
CDR3: CSVVVSGNTIYF

D: .
V: TRBV5-6
size: many
J: TRBJ2-1
DNA: TGTGCCAGCAGCTTGGGTCAGAAATACTACAATGAGCAGTTCTTC
CDR3: CASSLGQKYYNEQFF

D: TRBD2
V: TRBV10-3
size: few
J: TRBJ2-3
DNA: TGTGCCATCAGTGAGCCGGGACTAGCGGCCTCCACAGATACGCAGTATTTT
CDR3: CAISEPGLAASTDTQYF

D: .
V: TRBV5-1
size: few
J: TRBJ1-1
DNA: TGCGCCAGCAGCTTGTCCACCCGTAAAGACACTGAAGCTTTCTTT
CDR3: CASSLSTRKDTEAFF

D: TRBD1
V: TRBV11-1
size: .
J: TRBJ2-1
DNA: TGTGCCAGCAGAGGACAGGGGTTCAATGAGCAGTTCTTC
CDR3: CASRGQGFNEQFF

D: .
V: TRBV3-1
size: .
J: TRBJ2-1
DNA: TGTGCCAGCAGCCAAGGGACGTTACCTGAGCAGTTCTTC
CDR3: CASSQGTLPEQFF

D: .
V: TRBV3-1
size: .
J: TRBJ2-1
DNA: TGTGCCAGCAGCCAAGAGAGTGAGCAGTTCTTC
CDR3: CASSQESEQFF

D: .
V: TRBV28
size: few
J: TRBJ2-5
DNA: TGTGCCAGCAGTTCTCCGAGGGCGTTCCAAGAGACCCAGTACTTC
CDR3: CASSSPRAFQETQYF

D: TRBD2
V: TRBV27
size: few
J: TRBJ2-3
DNA: TGTGCCAGCTCGACCGAGACTAGCGGGAGGGCGCAGTATTTT
CDR3: CASSTETSGRAQYF

D: .
V: TRBV24-1
size: .
J: TRBJ2-5
DNA: TGTGCCACCAGTGATTCGACAGGTACGAAGATCTGGGGAGAGACCCAGTACTTC
CDR3: CATSDSTGTKIWGETQYF

D: .
V: TRBV5-1
size: .
J: TRBJ2-5
DNA: TGCGCCAGCAGCTTGGAAGGAGGACCCCAAGAGACCCAGTACTTC
CDR3: CASSLEGGPQETQYF

D: .
V: TRBV3-1
size: .
J: TRBJ1-2
DNA: TGTGCCAGCAGTGCCGCCCTTGGCTATGGCTACACCTTC
CDR3: CASSAALGYGYTF

D: TRBD1
V: TRBV20-1
size: few
J: TRBJ1-6
DNA: TGCAGTGCTAGCGGGGGACAGTTACCAAATTCACCCCTCCACTTT
CDR3: CSASGGQLPNSPLHF

D: .
V: TRBV6-1
size: .
J: TRBJ1-1
DNA: TGTGCCAGCAGTGCCGGGGGGAACACTGAAGCTTTCTTT
CDR3: CASSAGGNTEAFF

D: .
V: TRBV29-1
size: few
J: TRBJ2-1
DNA: TGCAGCGGCTTAGCTGGGCTCAATGAGCAGTTCTTC
CDR3: CSGLAGLNEQFF

D: .
V: TRBV7-3
size: few
J: TRBJ2-2
DNA: TGTGCCAGCAGCATGAGACAGGCCATCCCCGGGGAGCTGTTTTTT
CDR3: CASSMRQAIPGELFF

D: TRBD1
V: TRBV20-1
size: .
J: TRBJ1-5
DNA: TGCAGTGCTAGACCCCCGGGACAGGGGTACGGTCAGCCCCAGCATTTT
CDR3: CSARPPGQGYGQPQHF

D: .
V: TRBV5-1
size: few
J: TRBJ2-3
DNA: TGCGCCAGCAGCTTGGGACCAGATGGCGATACGCAGTATTTT
CDR3: CASSLGPDGDTQYF

D: .
V: TRBV7-9
size: few
J: TRBJ1-6
DNA: TGTGCCAGCAGCTTAGCTGGGCAGGGAGGATCACCCCTCCACTTT
CDR3: CASSLAGQGGSPLHF

D: TRBD2
V: TRBV10-1
size: .
J: TRBJ2-1
DNA: TGCGCCAGCAGTGAGGAAACTAGCGGGAGGATGCATGAGCAGTTCTTC
CDR3: CASSEETSGRMHEQFF

D: .
V: TRBV9
size: .
J: TRBJ1-4
DNA: TGTGCCAGCAGCGCTACGGTGGGGGACGTCGGCGGAAAACTGTTTTTT
CDR3: CASSATVGDVGGKLFF

D: .
V: TRBV7-9
size: .
J: TRBJ2-3
DNA: TGTGCCAGCAGCTTAGTGGCTAGCCGGAGCACAGATACGCAGTATTTT
CDR3: CASSLVASRSTDTQYF

D: .
V: TRBV5-6
size: .
J: TRBJ2-3
DNA: TGTGCCAGCAGCTCCCGACGCCTTGGAGATACGCAGTATTTT
CDR3: CASSSRRLGDTQYF

D: .
V: TRBV7-9
size: .
J: TRBJ1-1
DNA: TGTGCCAGCACGGGGGGTCCCATGAACACTGAAGCTTTCTTT
CDR3: CASTGGPMNTEAFF

D: TRBD2
V: TRBV12-3/TRBV12-4
size: .
J: TRBJ2-1
DNA: TGTGCCAGCAGTTTACGAAGCGGGAGGGCCGTGGATGAGCAGTTCTTC
CDR3: CASSLRSGRAVDEQFF

D: TRBD2
V: TRBV20-1
size: .
J: TRBJ2-1
DNA: TGCAGTGCTTCCGGACTAGCGGGAGGCGGTGAGCAGTTCTTC
CDR3: CSASGLAGGGEQFF

D: TRBD1
V: TRBV11-2
size: .
J: TRBJ1-5
DNA: TGTGCCAGCAGCTTAGGGGCAGGGGGCGGCTATCAGCCCCAGCATTTT
CDR3: CASSLGAGGGYQPQHF

D: TRBD2
V: TRBV20-1
size: .
J: TRBJ2-1
DNA: TGCAGTGCTAGAGGGGGCGGGGGAGCCTACAATGAGCAGTTCTTC
CDR3: CSARGGGGAYNEQFF

D: .
V: TRBV11-1
size: many
J: TRBJ2-1
DNA: TGTGCCAGCAGCTTAGAGGCGGCGGTATCCTACAATGAGCAGTTCTTC
CDR3: CASSLEAAVSYNEQFF

D: .
V: TRBV7-9
size: .
J: TRBJ1-1
DNA: TGTGCCAGCAGCTTAAGGGACACGGACACTGAAGCTTTCTTT
CDR3: CASSLRDTDTEAFF

D: .
V: TRBV19
size: .
J: TRBJ2-3
DNA: TGTGCCAGTAGTATTGATTGGGGCACAGATACGCAGTATTTT
CDR3: CASSIDWGTDTQYF

D: .
V: TRBV20-1
size: .
J: TRBJ1-2
DNA: TGCAGTGCCCAAACTTGGGGCAGGGCCCATGGCTACACCTTC
CDR3: CSAQTWGRAHGYTF

D: TRBD2
V: TRBV12-3/TRBV12-4
size: .
J: TRBJ2-1
DNA: TGTGCCCGCAGTTTAGCTTCTAGCGGGGGGGCCAGAGACAATGAGCAGTTCTTC
CDR3: CARSLASSGGARDNEQFF

D: .
V: TRBV28
size: few
J: TRBJ2-2
DNA: TGTGCCAGCAGTTTACTGTCAGGGTTGGTCGGGGAGCTGTTTTTT
CDR3: CASSLLSGLVGELFF

D: TRBD1
V: TRBV6-1
size: .
J: TRBJ1-1
DNA: TGTGCCAGCTCCCAGGGGGCGAGCACTGAAGCTTTCTTT
CDR3: CASSQGASTEAFF

D: TRBD2
V: TRBV30
size: .
J: TRBJ2-1
DNA: TGTGCCTGGACTAGCGGGCGCCGTCTGTTC
CDR3: CAWTSGRRLF

D: TRBD1
V: TRBV6-1
size: few
J: TRBJ2-2
DNA: TGTGCCAGCAGTGAAGGGTGGATAGGAGGGACAGGGTTTACCGGGGAGCTGTTTTTT
CDR3: CASSEGWIGGTGFTGELFF

D: TRBD1
V: TRBV12-3/TRBV12-4
size: few
J: TRBJ1-3
DNA: TGTGCCAGCAGTTTCGGACAGGGAGCCGGAAACACCATATATTTT
CDR3: CASSFGQGAGNTIYF

D: .
V: TRBV6-1
size: .
J: TRBJ2-2
DNA: TGTGCCAGCAGTGACCTAGGTTACATCGGGGAGCTGTTTTTT
CDR3: CASSDLGYIGELFF

D: .
V: TRBV12-3/TRBV12-4
size: .
J: TRBJ2-3
DNA: TGTGCCAGCAGTAACCGGGACGGCACAGATACGCAGTATTTT
CDR3: CASSNRDGTDTQYF

D: .
V: TRBV10-3
size: few
J: TRBJ1-5
DNA: TGTGCCACCAATGTGGAACTGGTGGACGATCAGCCCCAGCATTTT
CDR3: CATNVELVDDQPQHF

D: .
V: TRBV25-1
size: few
J: TRBJ2-1
DNA: TGTGCCAGCAGACTCTCGAGGGAGCAGTTCTTC
CDR3: CASRLSREQFF

D: .
V: TRBV5-1
size: .
J: TRBJ2-4
DNA: TGCGCCAGCAGCTTGGAGGGTCAGGGTGGCTACATTCAGTACTTC
CDR3: CASSLEGQGGYIQYF

D: .
V: TRBV5-6
size: many
J: TRBJ2-2
DNA: TGTGCCAGCAGCTTGGCCGCGGGGCTGAACACCGGGGAGCTGTTTTTT
CDR3: CASSLAAGLNTGELFF

D: .
V: TRBV29-1
size: .
J: TRBJ1-5
DNA: TGCAGCGTTGGCCGGGACGAAAATAGCAATCAGCCCCAGCATTTT
CDR3: CSVGRDENSNQPQHF

D: .
V: TRBV10-3
size: few
J: TRBJ2-1
DNA: TGTGCCATCAGAGGCACCTCCTCCTACAATGAGCAGTTCTTC
CDR3: CAIRGTSSYNEQFF